Following are 9 T cell receptor beta chains from one sample sequenced in a study of prognosis after radiotherapy for stage I lung cancer. Genomic DNA served as the source from which two-round multiplex PCR generated TCR beta CDR3 amplicons. Specific primers for each TRBV and TRBJ gene were what first-round PCR used. MiXCR, applied by TCRdb to the multiplex PCR reads, yields one record per CDR3 protein. The sample includes about 14,000 distinct CDR3 sequences, roughly 26% of them seen just once. This specimen consisted of PBMCs, obtained before or after stereotactic body radiation therapy (not recorded which). These receptors originate from a donor aged 50 or older with non-small cell lung cancer.

This chain connects TRBV2 to TRBJ2-7; D may be TRBD1 or TRBD2 (5 bases each). The V and J ends lost 8 bases and 0 bases respectively, with 17 bases between them. Germline V lookup: CDR1 SNHLY, CDR2 FYNNEI. This CDR3 has 15 amino acids. In nucleotides, the CDR3 is TGTGCCAGCGCAACTCCGGGGCAAACCTCCTACGAGCAGTACTTC. Protein sequence: CASATPGQTSYEQYF.

A remark on this clonotype: At one of its ends the junction is not consistent with the germline gene, which may arise from a read error. The chain employs TRBV27 and TRBJ1-2; D gene unclear. The CDR3 consists of 14 residues. Per germline, CDR1 MNHEY and CDR2 SMNVEV (reference sequence). CDR3: CATRECANFYVYTF. The CDR3 DNA is TGTGCCACCAGAGAATGTGCTAACTTCTATGTCTACACCTTC.

On this clonotype itself: A single base is all that separates this from a far larger clone, so a read error is likely. The rearrangement links TRBV7-9 to TRBJ2-5; no firm D call. V was shortened by 4 bases and J by 4 bases, with 13 bases between the two germline ends. This CDR3 spans 14 amino acids. Germline-derived CDR1 and CDR2 are SEHNR and FQNEAQ (reference sequence). Written as DNA, the CDR3 is TGTGCCAGCAGCTCCACCGTTACCATAGAGACCCAGTACTTC. Protein: CASSSTVTIETQYF.

By frequency in the sample, this clonotype is medium-sized. V and J are TRBV28 and TRBJ2-7; TRBD1 is a possible D gene (5 bases). V lost 3 bases, J lost 6 bases, and 9 bases lay in between. This CDR3 has 12 amino acids. CDR1 and CDR2 (germline): MDHEN, SYDVKM. This CDR3 reads CASSFTGREQYF. The DNA for the CDR3 is TGTGCCAGCAGTTTCACAGGACGCGAGCAGTACTTC.

This clonotype has a count of ten or more. The CDR3 reads CASSISGGLEAFF. Here the CDR3 DNA reads TGTGCCAGTAGTATCTCCGGGGGCCTTGAAGCTTTCTTT. This chain links TRBV19 with TRBJ1-1, with D possibly being TRBD1 (6 bases). The germline gives CDR1 LNHDA, CDR2 SQIVND (reference sequence). Deletions cut 3 bases from V and 7 bases from J, with 12 bases between. This CDR3 has 13 amino acids.

This clonotype was recorded many times. The chain combines TRBV4-1 with TRBJ2-5; perhaps TRBD2 as D (6 bases). The V gene lost 3 bases and the J gene lost 2 bases, with 13 bases spanning the gap. CDR1 is MGHRA and CDR2 is YSYEKL in the germline V gene. This CDR3 has 15 amino acids. The CDR3 region is CASSQGDLLQETQYF. The CDR3 coding sequence is TGCGCCAGCAGCCAGGGGGACTTGCTACAAGAGACCCAGTACTTC.

Remarks on this clonotype: A far larger clone is off by one base, so a read error is likely. J is TRBJ2-5 and V is TRBV7-3; D remains ambiguous. This CDR3 contains 13 residues. Germline assignment: CDR1 SGHTA and CDR2 FQGTGA. The CDR3 spells CASSFGSQETQCF. Written as DNA, the CDR3 is TGTGCCAGCAGCTTTGGCAGCCAAGAGACCCAGTGCTTC.

Relative to its sample, this clonotype is large (0.1 to 1%). This chain joins TRBV20-1 and TRBJ2-2; TRBD2 agrees at 8 bases. CDR1 DFQATT and CDR2 SNEGSKA come from the germline V gene (reference sequence). The V and J ends lost 0 bases and 2 bases, in that order; junction bases with no gene match: 8. This CDR3 region has 17 residues. The chain's CDR3 is CSARDPRGGPNTGELFF. CDR3 nucleotides: TGCAGTGCTAGAGACCCCCGGGGGGGCCCCAACACCGGGGAGCTGTTTTTT.

This clonotype was seen many times. In nucleotides, the CDR3 is TGCGCCAGCAGCCCCCCGAAGCGGGAGATCTACAATGAGCAGTTCTTC. It codes for CASSPPKREIYNEQFF. This chain links TRBV5-1 with TRBJ2-1, with TRBD2 identical over 8 bases. The CDR3 is 16 amino acids. Germline V gene sequence: CDR1 SGHRS, CDR2 YFSETQ. Losses at the gene ends were 4 bases for V and 3 bases for J; bases not matched to a gene: 9.